Listed here are 25 T cell receptor beta chains from one sample, sequenced in a study of blood T cell repertoires in COVID-19. TCRdb's table, derived via immunoSEQ multiplex PCR, lists solely in-frame clones and lacks some. The sample lists around 300,000 clones; 85% were seen once. The sample was peripheral blood. Receptor source: a human donor in a cohort sampled during active COVID-19.

The chain has TRBV6-1 and TRBJ2-2, with TRBD2 identical over 9 bases. This CDR3 has 18 residues. V lost 2 bases and J lost 2; bases outside the gene matches: 9. Germline V gene sequence: CDR1 MNHNS, CDR2 SASEGT. The CDR3 spells CASSEKRLAAYNTGELFF. Here the CDR3 DNA reads TGTGCCAGCAGTGAAAAGCGACTAGCGGCTTATAACACCGGGGAGCTGTTTTTT.

The J gene is TRBJ1-1, the V gene TRBV5-1; D may be TRBD1 (6 bases). Germline V lookup: CDR1 SGHRS, CDR2 YFSETQ. The length of the CDR3 is 14 residues. Trimming cost V 1 base and J 9 bases, with 16 bases left between them. CDR3 in amino acids: CASSLNFGGQQAFF. The DNA for the CDR3 is TGCGCCAGCAGCTTGAACTTTGGGGGCCAACAAGCTTTCTTT.

The genes are TRBV19 and TRBJ2-7; 8 nucleotides line up with TRBD1. V shed 6 bases, J shed 4 bases, and the junction held 11 bases outside the gene matches. CDR3 length: 15 residues. Germline V gene data show CDR1 as LNHDA and CDR2 as SQIVND (reference sequence). As DNA, the CDR3 is TGTGCCAGTAGGTCTGGACAGGGCGACCCTTACGAGCAGTACTTC. Protein: CASRSGQGDPYEQYF.

The CDR3 region has the DNA TGTGCCAGCAGCTTCCGTCCGGGGACAGTCTTCTACACCTTC. The encoded protein is CASSFRPGTVFYTF. This chain connects TRBV5-6 to TRBJ1-2; 7 bases are shared with TRBD1. Germline V gene sequence: CDR1 SGHDT, CDR2 YYEEEE. Trimming removed 2 bases from V and 10 bases from J; junction bases left unmatched: 11. The CDR3 is 14 amino acids.

The chain recombines TRBV9 with TRBJ2-4, with TRBD1 matching 11 bases. Germline V gene lookup returns CDR1 SGDLS and CDR2 YYNGEE. CDR3 length: 21 residues. J gave up 0 bases and V 3 bases, and 17 bases lay outside the gene matches. DNA for the CDR3: TGTGCCAGCAGCGCCCACCCTCTAGGACAGGGGGCGAAGGTAGCCAAAAACATTCAGTACTTC. Amino acids: CASSAHPLGQGAKVAKNIQYF.

A note on this clone: Other nucleotide sequences from this sample produce the same CDR3. The chain is built from TRBV12-3 or TRBV12-4 and TRBJ2-1; 8 bases are shared with TRBD2. CDR3 length equals 13 residues. V gave up 3 bases and J gave up 5 bases; unmatched junction bases: 0. CDR3 protein: CASSLGLDNEQFF. CDR3 in DNA: TGTGCCAGCAGTTTGGGACTAGACAATGAGCAGTTCTTC.

V is TRBV27 and J is TRBJ2-1; TRBD2 agrees at 7 bases. CDR1 and CDR2 from the germline V gene are MNHEY and SMNVEV (reference sequence). V shed 2 bases, J shed 3 bases, and the junction held 4 bases outside the gene matches. This CDR3 has 15 residues. CDR3 protein: CASSLGLADYNEQFF. The CDR3 nucleotides read TGTGCCAGCAGTTTAGGGCTAGCGGACTACAATGAGCAGTTCTTC.

The chain is built from TRBV28 and TRBJ1-4; TRBD1 might be the D (6 bases). The V and J ends lost 2 bases and 7 bases respectively, with 14 bases between them. CDR3 length: 15 residues. The V gene's germline CDR1 is MDHEN and CDR2 SYDVKM. The CDR3 region is CASSLSIGTSEKLFF. CDR3 nucleotide sequence: TGTGCCAGCAGTTTAAGTATAGGGACATCTGAAAAACTGTTTTTT.

The CDR3 sequence is CAWSAGLRFHLNTEAFF. The CDR3 nucleotides read TGTGCCTGGAGTGCGGGGTTAAGGTTCCACCTGAACACTGAAGCTTTCTTT. The rearrangement joins TRBV30 to TRBJ1-1; D is uncertain. From germline, CDR1 is GTSNPN and CDR2 SVGIG (reference sequence). The CDR3 loop spans 17 amino acids. V was pared by 1 base and J by 0 bases, with 18 bases between.

The chain combines TRBV7-7 with TRBJ2-1, with TRBD1 as a possible D gene (6 bases). Trimming removed 1 base from V and 10 bases from J, with 14 bases in between. From germline, CDR1 is SSHAT and CDR2 FNYEAQ (reference sequence). This CDR3 is 14 amino acids long. CDR3 sequence: CASSLDQGTKEQFF. Written as DNA, the CDR3 is TGTGCCAGCAGCTTAGACCAGGGGACAAAGGAGCAGTTCTTC.

The rearrangement uses TRBV6-5 and TRBJ1-4, with D hard to call. Germline CDR1 is MNHEY and CDR2 is SVGAGI. The CDR3 runs to 14 residues. V was shortened by 7 bases and J by 2 bases, with 11 bases between the two germline ends. The CDR3 coding sequence is TGTGCCAGCAAAGATGGCAGGACTAATGAAAAACTGTTTTTT. This encodes CASKDGRTNEKLFF.

This chain joins TRBV9 and TRBJ2-3, with a weak D call TRBD2 (6 bases). V lost 1 base to trimming and J lost 6 bases, with 12 bases between them. The germline gives CDR1 SGDLS, CDR2 YYNGEE. The CDR3 runs to 14 residues. This CDR3 is CASSVSSVYDTQYF. The CDR3 DNA sequence: TGTGCCAGCAGCGTATCTAGCGTCTACGATACGCAGTATTTT.

The chain employs TRBV19 and TRBJ2-1; unclear D gene. The ends were cut back, 5 bases at V and 5 bases at J, with 16 bases in the middle. CDR3 size: 15 residues. Germline CDR1 reads LNHDA; CDR2 reads SQIVND (reference sequence). The CDR3 is CASSVWAQTDNEQFF. The CDR3 DNA is TGTGCCAGTAGTGTCTGGGCACAGACGGACAATGAGCAGTTCTTC.

The chain combines TRBV4-1 with TRBJ1-2; weak D call: TRBD1 (5 bases). CDR3 size: 16 residues. The germline V gene has CDR1 MGHRA and CDR2 YSYEKL. V shed 7 bases and J shed 6 bases, with 24 bases lying between them. CDR3 region: CASKWRSLQEGNGYTF. For the CDR3, the DNA is TGCGCCAGCAAATGGAGGTCGTTACAGGAGGGGAATGGCTACACCTTC.

The chain couples TRBV5-1 to TRBJ1-5; no definite D call. Germline V gene sequence: CDR1 SGHRS, CDR2 YFSETQ. The CDR3 is 14 residues long. V was clipped by 4 bases and J by 4 bases, with 12 bases between them. The CDR3 sequence: CASSPGPTNQPQHF. The DNA of the CDR3 is TGCGCCAGCAGCCCAGGCCCGACGAATCAGCCCCAGCATTTT.

This clone was detected a few times. This chain links TRBV12-3 or TRBV12-4 with TRBJ1-1; D uncertain. V was shortened by 3 bases and J by 5 bases, with 10 bases between the two germline ends. This CDR3 contains 13 residues. This CDR3 reads CASSLASGTEAFF. The CDR3 nucleotides are TGTGCCAGCAGTTTGGCAAGCGGTACTGAAGCTTTCTTT.

V gene TRBV20-1 combines with J gene TRBJ2-7; 11 nucleotides match TRBD2. CDR1 is DFQATT, CDR2 SNEGSKA, per germline (reference sequence). There are 14 residues in the CDR3. V was clipped by 3 bases and J by 3 bases; unmatched bases: 4. The CDR3 loop is CSASSGRGSYEQYF. The CDR3 DNA reads as TGCAGTGCTAGTAGCGGGAGGGGAAGCTACGAGCAGTACTTC.

The chain couples TRBV9 to TRBJ2-7; no clear D gene. CDR3 length: 15 amino acids. The germline V gene encodes CDR1 SGDLS and CDR2 YYNGEE. Trimming pared 4 bases from V and 3 bases from J, leaving 17 bases between. The CDR3 is CASSLDPSTFYEQYF. The CDR3 DNA is TGTGCCAGCAGCTTAGATCCGAGCACTTTCTACGAGCAGTACTTC.

V gene TRBV3-1 (or the pseudogene TRBV3-2) combines with J gene TRBJ1-3; D is uncertain. The germline V gene has CDR1 LGHDT and CDR2 YNNKEL (reference sequence). The germline V and J ends were trimmed by 2 bases and 0 bases, with 8 bases remaining between them. This CDR3 region has 15 residues. The CDR3 spells CASSQTWASGNTIYF. CDR3 nucleotides: TGTGCCAGCAGCCAAACCTGGGCCTCTGGAAACACCATATATTTT.

This clone is a singleton in its sample. The genes are TRBV5-1 and TRBJ1-1; D is uncertain. From germline, CDR1 is SGHRS and CDR2 YFSETQ. V shed 4 bases and J shed 1 base, with 8 bases lying between them. The CDR3 has 13 amino acids. The CDR3 region has the DNA TGCGCCAGCAGCGAGGGTGGGAACACTGAAGCTTTCTTT. Amino acid sequence: CASSEGGNTEAFF.

Many counts were recorded for this clone. This CDR3 is CASKVAVTSYEQYF. CDR3 sequence (DNA): TGTGCCAGCAAAGTAGCGGTAACCTCCTACGAGCAGTACTTC. The chain carries TRBV2 and TRBJ2-7; a weak D match, TRBD2 (6 bases). CDR1 and CDR2 from the germline V gene are SNHLY and FYNNEI. The germline V and J ends were trimmed by 7 bases and 0 bases, with 13 bases remaining between them. The CDR3 contains 14 residues.

CDR3 in DNA: TGTGCCAGCAGTTACTCGCGCGTCGGGAGCTACGAGCAGTACTTC. This translates into CASSYSRVGSYEQYF. The J gene is TRBJ2-7, the V gene TRBV6-5; D possibly corresponds to TRBD2 (6 bases). The CDR3 loop spans 15 amino acids. CDR1 is MNHEY, CDR2 SVGAGI, per germline. The V and J ends lost 0 bases and 3 bases respectively, with 12 bases between them.

V is TRBV7-2 and J is TRBJ1-1; 10 bases are a match to TRBD1. This CDR3 is 15 amino acids long. J gave up 6 bases and V 3 bases, and 7 bases lay outside the gene matches. Germline CDR1 and CDR2: SGHTA and FQGNSA. The CDR3 loop reads CASSFSSGQGAEAFF. The CDR3 DNA reads as TGTGCCAGCAGCTTCAGTTCCGGACAGGGGGCTGAAGCTTTCTTT.

CDR3 sequence reads: CASSPRTGEGYTF. CDR3 nucleotides: TGTGCCAGCAGCCCGAGGACAGGAGAAGGCTACACCTTC. The chain employs TRBV5-4 and TRBJ1-2, with 7 bases identical to TRBD1. The trim removed 4 bases at V and 8 bases at J, leaving 8 bases unmatched. This CDR3 region has 13 residues. In germline, CDR1 is SGHNT, CDR2 YYREEE (reference sequence).

The chain recombines TRBV5-6 with TRBJ1-4; the match to TRBD1 covers 11 bases. Germline assignment: CDR1 SGHDT and CDR2 YYEEEE. There are 15 residues in the CDR3. Losses at the gene ends were 3 bases for V and 5 bases for J; bases not matched to a gene: 3. In nucleotides, the CDR3 is TGTGCCAGCAGCTGGTGGGACAGGGGGAATGAAAAACTGTTTTTT. Translated: CASSWWDRGNEKLFF. Using reference TRBV5-6 and TRBJ1-4 for the parts outside the CDR3, the full variable domain is DAGVTQSPTHLIKTRGQQVTLRCSPKSGHDTVSWYQQALGQGPQFIFQYYEEEERQRGNFPDRFSGHQFPNYSSELNVNALLLGDSALYLCASSWWDRGNEKLFFGSGTQLSVL.